This T cell receptor beta chain emerged from a study of shared clonotypes between healthy human individuals. Repertoires were generated with immunoSEQ multiplex PCR, while TCRdb's copy carries only in-frame clones and drops some. In the table there are about 340,000 clones, less than 75% of which are singletons. V was trimmed by 1 base and J by 1 base, leaving 8 bases between them. Germline CDR1 SGHDN, CDR2 FVKESK. This CDR3 is 14 amino acids long. V and J are TRBV14 and TRBJ2-7; D call uncertain. This clonotype was sampled from a young man in good health. The specimen was memory CD4+ T cells sorted from blood. Regarding subset: CD45RA-negative fraction. CDR3 sequence reads: CASSQVMASYEQYF. The DNA for the CDR3 is TGTGCCAGCAGCCAAGTTATGGCTTCCTACGAGCAGTACTTC. The full variable domain, completed using reference TRBV14 and TRBJ2-7, is EAGVTQFPSHSVIEKGQTVTLRCDPISGHDNLYWYRRVMGKEIKFLLHFVKESKQDESGMPNNRFLAERTGGTYSTLKVQPAELEDSGVYFCASSQVMASYEQYFGPGTRLTVT.